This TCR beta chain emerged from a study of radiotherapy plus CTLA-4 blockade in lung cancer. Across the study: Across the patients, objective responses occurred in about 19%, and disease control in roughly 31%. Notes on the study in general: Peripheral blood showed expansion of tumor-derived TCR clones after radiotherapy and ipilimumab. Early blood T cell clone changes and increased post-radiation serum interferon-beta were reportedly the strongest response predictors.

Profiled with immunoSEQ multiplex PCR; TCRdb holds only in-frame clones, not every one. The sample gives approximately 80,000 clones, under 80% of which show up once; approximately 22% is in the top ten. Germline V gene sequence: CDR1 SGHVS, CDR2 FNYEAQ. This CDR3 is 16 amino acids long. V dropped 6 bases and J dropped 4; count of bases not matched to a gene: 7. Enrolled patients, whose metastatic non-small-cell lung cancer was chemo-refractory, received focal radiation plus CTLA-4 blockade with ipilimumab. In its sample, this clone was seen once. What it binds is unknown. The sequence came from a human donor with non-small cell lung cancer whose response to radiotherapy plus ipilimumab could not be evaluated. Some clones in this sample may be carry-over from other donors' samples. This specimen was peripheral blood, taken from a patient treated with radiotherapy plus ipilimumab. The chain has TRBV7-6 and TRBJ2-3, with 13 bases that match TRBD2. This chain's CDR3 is CASRSGTSGASDTQYF. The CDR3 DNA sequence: TGTGCCAGCAGGTCCGGGACTAGCGGGGCCTCAGATACGCAGTATTTT.